One sample yielded the 20 T cell receptor beta chains listed below, sequenced in a study of cytomegalovirus exposure and HLA in healthy donors (dated by TCRdb to the late 2010s). Libraries were constructed by the immunoSEQ multiplex PCR assay. For the multiplex PCR, a mixture combining 60 forward primers for TCR Vbeta segments and 13 reverse primers for TCR Jbeta segments was used. TCRdb holds this immuneACCESS table with in-frame rearrangements only. Some clones are missing; in checked studies, unresolved V genes explain under half, and the rest has no known cause. Counted in this sample were about 160,000 clones; about four fifths of them appeared once. The biggest ten clones account for under 15% of the sample. Sample: PBMCs. The receptors originated from a woman in her forties or fifties in good health and CMV-seronegative.

CDR3 DNA sequence: TGTGCCAGCAGTTCGGGGTCGGGCCCCCAAGAGACCCAGTACTTC. Residues: CASSSGSGPQETQYF. The chain combines TRBV27 with TRBJ2-5; D possibly corresponds to TRBD2 (5 bases). Trimming cost V 4 bases and J 1 base, with 13 bases left between them. Looked up from germline, CDR1 is MNHEY and CDR2 is SMNVEV (reference sequence). The CDR3 has 15 residues.

This chain uses TRBV29-1 with TRBJ2-1; 8 nucleotides line up with TRBD2. V lost 3 bases and J lost 4; bases outside the gene matches: 8. Germline loops: CDR1 SQVTM, CDR2 ANQGSEA. This CDR3 contains 15 residues. The CDR3, as DNA: TGCAGCGTTGAGGGGGCAGCGGGAGCTTACAATGAGCAGTTCTTC. Its translation: CSVEGAAGAYNEQFF.

The chain joins TRBV5-1 to TRBJ2-7; 8 nucleotides align to TRBD2. Per the germline V gene, CDR1 is SGHRS and CDR2 is YFSETQ. The CDR3 totals 15 residues. With 4 bases clipped from V and 2 bases from J, the junction kept 8 bases outside the gene matches. For the CDR3, the DNA is TGCGCCAGCAGCCGTGACGGACTAGCCACCTACGAGCAGTACTTC. It yields the protein CASSRDGLATYEQYF.

This clone came up once. The chain combines TRBV7-8 with TRBJ2-2; D ambiguous. The CDR3 is made up of 12 amino acids. The ends were cut back, 5 bases at V and 2 bases at J, with 3 bases in the middle. Per the germline V gene, CDR1 is SGHVS and CDR2 is FQNEAQ. CDR3 residues: CASSTNTGELFF. CDR3 in DNA: TGTGCCAGCAGCACTAACACCGGGGAGCTGTTTTTT.

The chain combines TRBV28 with TRBJ1-1; TRBD1 matches 9 bases. The CDR3 is 15 residues long. Germline-derived CDR1 and CDR2 are MDHEN and SYDVKM. Trimming at V came to 6 bases and at J to 1 base, leaving 6 bases not matched to a gene. The CDR3 region has the DNA TGTGCCAGCAGGCCTCCGGACAGGGGGAACACTGAAGCTTTCTTT. Translated, it gives CASRPPDRGNTEAFF.

The chain links TRBV28 to TRBJ1-1; no definite D call. CDR3 length: 13 amino acids. Germline CDR1 reads MDHEN; CDR2 reads SYDVKM. With 5 bases removed from V and 2 bases from J, the gap between germline ends came to 9 bases. The chain's CDR3 is CASSPRRNTEAFF. The CDR3 DNA sequence: TGTGCCAGCAGTCCACGGAGAAACACTGAAGCTTTCTTT.

This chain joins TRBV27 and TRBJ2-1; possibly TRBD2 for D (5 bases). The V gene's germline CDR1 is MNHEY and CDR2 SMNVEV (reference sequence). The V and J ends lost 6 bases and 7 bases respectively, with 13 bases between them. This CDR3 region has 13 residues. The CDR3 DNA reads TGTGCCAGCAGCCGGGGTCAGGAGAATGAGCAGTTCTTC. Translated: CASSRGQENEQFF.

The chain joins TRBV6-1 to TRBJ2-3, with 12 bases identical to TRBD1. With 5 bases clipped from V and 6 bases from J, the junction kept 6 bases outside the gene matches. This CDR3 contains 15 residues. CDR1 is MNHNS, CDR2 SASEGT, per germline. CDR3 in amino acids: CASSSGQGAGDTQYF. Written as DNA, the CDR3 is TGTGCCAGCAGTTCGGGACAGGGGGCCGGTGATACGCAGTATTTT.

J is TRBJ1-1 and V is TRBV13; no clear D. Between the trimmed V and J ends, which lost 0 bases and 5 bases, there was a span of 10 bases. CDR1 is PRHDT, CDR2 FYEKMQ, per germline (reference sequence). The CDR3 loop spans 14 amino acids. The CDR3: CASSLGRQMTEAFF. CDR3 bases: TGTGCCAGCAGCTTAGGCCGACAAATGACTGAAGCTTTCTTT.

V and J are TRBV2 and TRBJ2-7; weak D call: TRBD1 (6 bases). The V and J ends lost 0 bases and 3 bases respectively, with 9 bases between them. The CDR3 contains 14 residues. Germline CDR1 is SNHLY and CDR2 is FYNNEI. The CDR3 DNA sequence: TGTGCCAGCAGTGAAGCCCAACAGGGCTACGAGCAGTACTTC. Encoded protein: CASSEAQQGYEQYF.

The chain combines TRBV5-5 with TRBJ1-2; D uncertain. The CDR3 loop spans 14 amino acids. With 1 base removed from V and 4 bases from J, the gap between germline ends came to 11 bases. Looked up from germline, CDR1 is SGHKS and CDR2 is YYEKEE (reference sequence). CDR3 sequence: CASSLLGSAYGYTF. In nucleotides, the CDR3 is TGTGCCAGCAGCTTGTTGGGGAGCGCCTATGGCTACACCTTC.

V and J are TRBV11-3 and TRBJ1-3, with D hard to call. The CDR3 runs 13 residues. Trimming stripped 3 bases from V and 2 bases from J, with 5 bases between. The germline V gene encodes CDR1 SGHNT and CDR2 YENEEA. For the CDR3, the DNA is TGTGCCAGCAGCTTCCAGACTGGAAACACCATATATTTT. Its protein is CASSFQTGNTIYF.

This clone was observed a few times. The gene calls are TRBV27 and TRBJ1-2; 7 nucleotides match TRBD1. This CDR3 is 15 amino acids long. Germline-derived CDR1 and CDR2 are MNHEY and SMNVEV (reference sequence). V trimming: 5 bases; J trimming: 4 bases; junction bases outside the gene matches: 10. This chain's CDR3 is CASSIQTGRTYGYTF. CDR3 in DNA: TGTGCCAGCAGTATACAGACAGGGAGGACCTATGGCTACACCTTC.

The chain couples TRBV18 to TRBJ2-5, with 14 positions matching TRBD2. The CDR3 sequence is 18 residues long. The V and J ends lost 3 bases and 5 bases, in that order; junction bases with no gene match: 11. Germline values: CDR1 KGHSH, CDR2 LQKENI. The CDR3 DNA reads as TGTGCCAGCTCACCTCTCGGGACTAGCGGGAGAGGTGGTGAGACCCAGTACTTC. This gives the protein CASSPLGTSGRGGETQYF.

This sequence joins TRBV27 and TRBJ2-3; 15 bases map to TRBD2. The germline V gene encodes CDR1 MNHEY and CDR2 SMNVEV (reference sequence). CDR3 length: 17 amino acids. Trimming cost V 5 bases and J 2 bases; bases outside gene matches: 5. In DNA form, the CDR3 reads TGTGCCAGCAGTCAAGGGACTAGCGGGGGGTCCACAGATACGCAGTATTTT. Protein sequence: CASSQGTSGGSTDTQYF.

The chain joins TRBV19 to TRBJ2-7; possible D gene TRBD2, 6 bases. V was cut by 0 bases and J by 6 bases, with 15 bases left in between. The CDR3 totals 15 residues. Germline CDR1 reads LNHDA; CDR2 reads SQIVND (reference sequence). CDR3: CASSIDLRDAAEQYF. The DNA for the CDR3 is TGTGCCAGTAGTATAGATCTGCGGGATGCAGCCGAGCAGTACTTC.

V and J are TRBV28 and TRBJ2-1, with a tentative D call TRBD1 (6 bases). The germline CDR1 and CDR2 sequences are MDHEN and SYDVKM. Deletions cut 5 bases from V and 1 base from J, with 6 bases between. The CDR3 has 13 amino acids. CDR3 bases: TGTGCCAGCAGTACAGGGTCCTACAATGAGCAGTTCTTC. It yields the protein CASSTGSYNEQFF.

The chain has TRBV11-2 and TRBJ2-1; 14 positions match TRBD2. V was pared by 5 bases and J by 3 bases, with 3 bases of the junction left unmatched. Germline V gene data show CDR1 as SGHAT and CDR2 as FQNNGV. This CDR3 spans 16 amino acids. The CDR3 region has the DNA TGTGCCAGCAGCGCTGGACTAGCGGGAGGCTACAATGAGCAGTTCTTC. Amino acid sequence: CASSAGLAGGYNEQFF.

The V gene is TRBV4-3, the J gene TRBJ1-2; the D is unclear. CDR1 is LGHNA and CDR2 is YSLEER in the germline V gene. Deletions cut 0 bases from V and 5 bases from J, with 13 bases between. The CDR3 has 15 amino acids. The CDR3 spells CASSQDGSWQYGYTF. For the CDR3, the DNA is TGCGCCAGCAGCCAAGACGGGAGTTGGCAGTATGGCTACACCTTC.

In this sample, this clone turned up once. The rearrangement links TRBV2 to TRBJ1-2, with TRBD1 identical over 8 bases. The ends lost 6 bases at V and 3 bases at J; junction bases unmatched: 12. This CDR3 has 16 residues. Germline values: CDR1 SNHLY, CDR2 FYNNEI. CDR3: CASRGQGLGWDYGYTF. The CDR3 DNA follows: TGTGCCAGCAGAGGACAGGGCTTAGGTTGGGACTATGGCTACACCTTC.